Listed here are 28 T cell receptor beta chains from one sample, sequenced in a study of cytomegalovirus exposure and HLA in healthy donors. With 60 Vbeta and 13 Jbeta primers, the PCR was carried out. The method was immunoSEQ multiplex PCR; TCRdb's version includes in-frame clones alone and lacks a portion of them. The sample records approximately 100,000 clones, 65% to 80% being singletons. The sequencing sample was made of PBMCs. The receptors come from a man aged 35-49 years in good health and CMV-seropositive.

This clone was detected once. The chain links TRBV2 to TRBJ2-5, with a tentative D call TRBD1 (6 bases). The V gene lost 5 bases and the J gene lost 5 bases, with 15 bases spanning the gap. Germline V gene lookup returns CDR1 SNHLY and CDR2 FYNNEI. The CDR3 contains 14 residues. The CDR3 nucleotides are TGTGCCAGCAGTTCCCCAGGGGCCTGGGAGACCCAGTACTTC. Translated, it gives CASSSPGAWETQYF.

The CDR3 DNA follows: TGTGCCAGCAGTGAAAGGACTCATGGGGCCAACGTCCTGACTTTC. Its translation is CASSERTHGANVLTF. J is TRBJ2-6 and V is TRBV2; tentative D call: TRBD2 (5 bases). The CDR3 sequence is 15 residues long. Deletions cut 2 bases from V and 3 bases from J, with 8 bases between. The germline V gene has CDR1 SNHLY and CDR2 FYNNEI.

On this clone: The junction departs from germline at one end; a sequencing error may be responsible. The chain combines TRBV7-7 with TRBJ2-3; D is unresolved. The CDR3 length is 14 residues. The germline gives CDR1 SSHAT, CDR2 FNYEAQ (reference sequence). This CDR3 reads CASSPHLQSDTQYF. The CDR3 DNA is TGTGCTAGCAGCCCTCACCTCCAGTCAGATACGCAGTATTTT.

This rearrangement joins TRBV19 to TRBJ2-1, with TRBD2 matching over 9 bases. J lost 7 bases, V lost 7 bases, and 14 bases had no gene match. CDR3 length equals 16 residues. Germline CDR1 LNHDA, CDR2 SQIVND (reference sequence). CDR3 DNA: TGTGCCAGTACCGCCACCCTAGCGGGGTCTGGGAATGAGCAGTTCTTC. As protein: CASTATLAGSGNEQFF.

This clone was observed a single time. V usage is TRBV2 and J usage is TRBJ1-1; 12 bases fit TRBD1. Germline V gene sequence: CDR1 SNHLY, CDR2 FYNNEI. J gave up 1 base and V 6 bases, and 6 bases lay outside the gene matches. The CDR3 spans 16 residues. The CDR3 DNA sequence: TGTGCCAGCAGAGGGGGACAGGGGGCGCGGAACACTGAAGCTTTCTTT. Amino acids: CASRGGQGARNTEAFF.

This clone was seen just once. The chain links TRBV2 to TRBJ1-2; D is ambiguous. Per the germline V gene, CDR1 is SNHLY and CDR2 is FYNNEI. Between the trimmed V and J ends, which lost 4 bases and 6 bases, there was a span of 18 bases. The CDR3 totals 15 residues. DNA for the CDR3: TGTGCCAGCAGTGCCAGAGGCAGCCTCCGTGATGGCTACACCTTC. Residues: CASSARGSLRDGYTF.

The chain combines TRBV7-3 with TRBJ1-5; D perhaps matches TRBD1 (6 bases). Germline lookup yields CDR1 SGHTA and CDR2 FQGTGA. Trimming removed 2 bases from V and 6 bases from J, with 14 bases in between. The CDR3 sequence is 15 residues long. The DNA for the CDR3 is TGTGCCAGCAGCTTAGACCAGGGGATTGCTCAGCCCCAGCATTTT. As protein: CASSLDQGIAQPQHF. The full variable domain, in which reference TRBV7-3 and TRBJ1-5 provide the parts outside the CDR3, is GAGVSQTPSNKVTEKGKYVELRCDPISGHTALYWYRQSLGQGPEFLIYFQGTGAADDSGLPNDRFFAVRPEGSVSTLKIQRTERGDSAVYLCASSLDQGIAQPQHFGDGTRLSIL.

V and J are TRBV7-3 and TRBJ2-1, with D perhaps TRBD1 (5 bases). Germline values: CDR1 SGHTA, CDR2 FQGTGA. The CDR3 loop spans 13 amino acids. Trimming removed 3 bases from V and 3 bases from J, with 6 bases in between. The CDR3: CASSLDNYNEQFF. The DNA of the CDR3 is TGTGCCAGCAGCTTGGACAACTACAATGAGCAGTTCTTC. Combining the CDR3 with reference TRBV7-3 and TRBJ2-1 gives the whole variable domain GAGVSQTPSNKVTEKGKYVELRCDPISGHTALYWYRQSLGQGPEFLIYFQGTGAADDSGLPNDRFFAVRPEGSVSTLKIQRTERGDSAVYLCASSLDNYNEQFFGPGTRLTVL.

The rearrangement links TRBV6-1 to TRBJ2-7; 9 bases fit TRBD1. Trimming took 3 bases from V and 6 from J; bases not matched to a gene: 9. This CDR3 has 15 residues. Germline lookup yields CDR1 MNHNS and CDR2 SASEGT. The CDR3 DNA is TGTGCCAGCAGTGAGGGACAGGGACCTCAAGGCGAGCAGTACTTC. It specifies CASSEGQGPQGEQYF.

CDR3: CASSQGTGGWGTDTQYF. The CDR3 nucleotides read TGCGCCAGCAGCCAAGGCACCGGGGGATGGGGCACAGATACGCAGTATTTT. The chain couples TRBV4-3 to TRBJ2-3; D is possibly TRBD2 (6 bases). The CDR3 runs 17 residues. Trimming took off 1 base at V and 1 base at J, with 15 bases between the two ends. Germline CDR1 reads LGHNA; CDR2 reads YSLEER.

The V and J genes are TRBV15 and TRBJ1-1; possibly TRBD1 for D (5 bases). From germline, CDR1 is LNHNV and CDR2 YYDKDF (reference sequence). Between the trimmed V and J ends, which lost 0 bases and 5 bases, there was a span of 13 bases. The CDR3 is 15 amino acids. CDR3 sequence: CATSRDIREGTEAFF. The CDR3 DNA sequence: TGTGCCACCAGCAGAGATATCCGGGAGGGGACTGAAGCTTTCTTT.

In its sample, this clone was seen once. V gene TRBV15 combines with J gene TRBJ2-3; TRBD1 agrees at 9 bases. Trimming cost V 4 bases and J 2 bases; bases outside gene matches: 16. Germline CDR1 is LNHNV and CDR2 is YYDKDF (reference sequence). The CDR3 has 19 residues. CDR3 DNA: TGTGCCACCAGCAAATATACCGGGACAGGGCAATTATCCACAGATACGCAGTATTTT. This translates into CATSKYTGTGQLSTDTQYF.

This clone was recorded a few times. The rearrangement joins TRBV7-6 to TRBJ1-5, with D tentatively TRBD1 (6 bases). Between the trimmed V and J ends, which lost 4 bases and 0 bases, there was a span of 10 bases. CDR1 is SGHVS, CDR2 FNYEAQ, per germline. CDR3 size: 15 residues. The CDR3 nucleotides are TGTGCCAGCAGCTCGACAGGAACTAGCAATCAGCCCCAGCATTTT. The encoded protein is CASSSTGTSNQPQHF.

The V call is TRBV5-1, the J call TRBJ2-2, with D possibly being TRBD2 (5 bases). The length of the CDR3 is 15 residues. Germline loops: CDR1 SGHRS, CDR2 YFSETQ. Trimming pared 2 bases from V and 0 bases from J, leaving 8 bases between. CDR3: CASSFAGPNTGELFF. The CDR3 region has the DNA TGCGCCAGCAGCTTCGCGGGCCCGAACACCGGGGAGCTGTTTTTT.

The sample holds a few counts of this clone. The J gene is TRBJ2-7, the V gene TRBV5-1, with TRBD2 as a possible D gene (6 bases). The CDR3 is 15 residues long. V lost 2 bases and J lost 0, with 12 bases in between. CDR1 is SGHRS and CDR2 is YFSETQ in the germline V gene. The CDR3 DNA reads as TGCGCCAGCAGCTTAGTAGCGGAACTCTCCTACGAGCAGTACTTC. Residues: CASSLVAELSYEQYF.

This chain connects TRBV4-2 to TRBJ2-1; tentative D call: TRBD2 (6 bases). Per the germline V gene, CDR1 is LGHNA and CDR2 is YNFKEQ. The CDR3 runs 16 residues. The ends were cut back, 5 bases at V and 1 base at J, with 15 bases in the middle. CDR3 loop: CASSGARRGSYNEQFF. The CDR3, as DNA: TGTGCCAGCAGCGGAGCCCGGCGGGGTTCCTACAATGAGCAGTTCTTC.

The chain has TRBV4-3 and TRBJ2-7; TRBD2 matches at 7 bases. The germline gives CDR1 LGHNA, CDR2 YSLEER. The CDR3 consists of 13 residues. Trimming at V came to 3 bases and at J to 5 bases, leaving 4 bases not matched to a gene. The CDR3 nucleotides read TGCGCCAGCAGCCACGCGGGGGTGGACGAGCAGTACTTC. This codes for CASSHAGVDEQYF.

The rearrangement joins TRBV15 to TRBJ2-4, with TRBD1 matching over 7 bases. The CDR3 covers 18 residues. Losses at the gene ends were 0 bases for V and 0 bases for J; bases not matched to a gene: 8. The germline gives CDR1 LNHNV, CDR2 YYDKDF (reference sequence). CDR3 DNA: TGTGCCACCAGCAGAGACAGGGGGTCCCAGGGAGCCAAAAACATTCAGTACTTC. This encodes CATSRDRGSQGAKNIQYF.

There are a few counts of this clone. The V call is TRBV7-9, the J call TRBJ2-3, with a possible D match to TRBD1 (6 bases). The CDR3 extends over 15 amino acids. Germline V gives CDR1 SEHNR, CDR2 FQNEAQ (reference sequence). Trimming removed 2 bases from V and 2 bases from J, with 11 bases in between. DNA for the CDR3: TGTGCCAGCAGCTTACAGGGGACATACACAGATACGCAGTATTTT. Translation gives CASSLQGTYTDTQYF.

The genes are TRBV28 and TRBJ2-7; D is possibly TRBD2 (6 bases). This CDR3 has 16 amino acids. CDR1 is MDHEN and CDR2 is SYDVKM in the germline V gene. The V and J ends lost 1 base and 4 bases respectively, with 17 bases between them. CDR3 DNA: TGTGCCAGCAGTTTATACCGCCGGGGGTGGGGGTACGAGCAGTACTTC. This translates into CASSLYRRGWGYEQYF.

Concerning this clone: Sequence at one end of the junction differs from germline and may be a read error. The chain employs TRBV6-5 and TRBJ1-4; D is possibly TRBD1 (5 bases). Germline lookup yields CDR1 MNHEY and CDR2 SVGAGI. The CDR3 has 16 residues. The CDR3 bases are TGTGCCAGCAGTTACTCGTCCGGGACTGCTAACGAAAAACTGTTTTTT. Encoded protein: CASSYSSGTANEKLFF.

The chain couples TRBV10-3 to TRBJ2-5, with a weak D call TRBD1 (6 bases). Matching the DNA end better, TRBJ2-7 makes the J call doubtful. The germline CDR1 and CDR2 sequences are ENHRY and SYGVKD. The CDR3 consists of 16 residues. The CDR3 loop reads CAIASPHGTIDYEQYF. Here the CDR3 DNA reads TGTGCCATCGCGAGTCCTCACGGGACAATAGACTACGAGCAGTACTTC.

With regard to this clone: This specimen includes other DNA sequences encoding the same CDR3. The chain is built from TRBV7-2 and TRBJ1-6; 10 bases agree with TRBD1. The CDR3 is 14 amino acids. Per the germline V gene, CDR1 is SGHTA and CDR2 is FQGNSA. V gave up 5 bases and J gave up 7 bases; unmatched junction bases: 2. CDR3 sequence reads: CASSATGGNSPLHF. CDR3 coding DNA: TGTGCCAGCAGCGCGACAGGGGGCAATTCACCCCTCCACTTT.

The chain employs TRBV9 and TRBJ1-2, with 8 bases that match TRBD1. Germline V CDR1 and CDR2: SGDLS, YYNGEE. Germline trimming cut 5 bases from V and 3 bases from J; bases unmatched to any gene: 6. The CDR3 is made up of 14 amino acids. The CDR3 protein is CASRRTGQDYGYTF. CDR3 sequence (DNA): TGTGCCAGCAGACGGACGGGACAGGACTATGGCTACACCTTC.

J is TRBJ1-1 and V is TRBV4-1, with 9 bases aligning to TRBD1. V shed 5 bases, J shed 4 bases, and the junction held 5 bases outside the gene matches. The CDR3 length is 14 residues. In germline, CDR1 is MGHRA, CDR2 YSYEKL. CDR3 sequence: CASSRTGESTEAFF. The DNA for the CDR3 is TGCGCCAGCAGCAGGACAGGGGAGAGCACTGAAGCTTTCTTT.

The V call is TRBV2, the J call TRBJ2-3; D is perhaps TRBD1 (7 bases). V was cut by 4 bases and J by 4 bases, with 12 bases left in between. The CDR3 is made up of 14 amino acids. Germline V gene sequence: CDR1 SNHLY, CDR2 FYNNEI. The DNA for the CDR3 is TGTGCCAGCAGTGGACCAGGGGGGCCAGATACGCAGTATTTT. Protein sequence: CASSGPGGPDTQYF. The full variable domain, in which reference TRBV2 and TRBJ2-3 provide the parts outside the CDR3, is EPEVTQTPSHQVTQMGQEVILRCVPISNHLYFYWYRQILGQKVEFLVSFYNNEISEKSEIFDDQFSVERPDGSNFTLKIRSTKLEDSAMYFCASSGPGGPDTQYFGPGTRLTVL.

This sequence joins TRBV7-9 and TRBJ1-4; perhaps TRBD1 as D (5 bases). The V gene lost 8 bases and the J gene lost 7 bases, with 14 bases spanning the gap. The CDR3 runs to 13 residues. The germline V gene encodes CDR1 SEHNR and CDR2 FQNEAQ (reference sequence). CDR3 nucleotide sequence: TGTGCCAGCTCAGACAGTTGGGGTGAAAAACTGTTTTTT. Translation gives CASSDSWGEKLFF.

This chain links TRBV9 with TRBJ1-1; D gene unclear. The CDR3 extends over 15 amino acids. The V end was cut by 0 bases, the J end by 4 bases, with 13 bases between. Germline V gene sequence: CDR1 SGDLS, CDR2 YYNGEE. Written as DNA, the CDR3 is TGTGCCAGCAGCGTAGGGTCCGCCCGGGGCACTGAAGCTTTCTTT. Translated: CASSVGSARGTEAFF.